This passage covers 6 T cell receptor beta chains from one sample sequenced in a study of blood T cell repertoires in COVID-19 (dated by TCRdb to 2018 to 2021). Library preparation used the immunoSEQ multiplex PCR assay. This immuneACCESS table, as held by TCRdb, lists in-frame sequences with V and J called but not all clones. Of the missing ones, under half trace to an unresolved V gene in checked studies; the others have no known cause. The sample table lists a few hundred thousand clones, nearly 90% of them with a count of one. Of the sample, under 2.5% falls within the top ten clones. Sequencing input: peripheral blood. These receptor sequences come from a woman aged 60-75 years with COVID-19, enrolled during active disease.

V gene TRBV6-2 or TRBV6-3 combines with J gene TRBJ2-3; 8 positions agree with TRBD2. With 5 bases clipped from V and 0 bases from J, the junction kept 1 base outside the gene matches. Germline loops: CDR1 MNHEY, CDR2 SVGEGT. The CDR3 has 14 amino acids. The CDR3 loop is CASSLAGSTDTQYF. In DNA form, the CDR3 reads TGTGCCAGCAGTCTAGCGGGTAGCACAGATACGCAGTATTTT.

V usage is TRBV2 and J usage is TRBJ1-5; D not certain. This CDR3 has 18 amino acids. The germline CDR1 and CDR2 sequences are SNHLY and FYNNEI. V was shortened by 1 base and J by 6 bases, with 22 bases between the two germline ends. CDR3 nucleotide sequence: TGTGCCAGCAGTGAAGTGCTCGGGCTTAAAGGACTCTCTCAGCCCCAGCATTTT. Translating gives CASSEVLGLKGLSQPQHF.

V usage is TRBV29-1 and J usage is TRBJ2-1; D unclear. V was shortened by 2 bases and J by 9 bases, with 5 bases between the two germline ends. This CDR3 region has 10 residues. Germline V lookup: CDR1 SQVTM, CDR2 ANQGSEA. DNA for the CDR3: TGCAGCGTTGAAACTGGTGAGCAGTTCTTC. Translated, it gives CSVETGEQFF.

Written as DNA, the CDR3 is TGCGCCAGCAGCTTGGGGGCGACCTCCTATAATTCACCCCTCCACTTT. Its translation is CASSLGATSYNSPLHF. The V gene is TRBV5-1, the J gene TRBJ1-6; D unresolved. V lost 0 bases and J 0 bases, leaving 7 bases between the germline ends. This CDR3 contains 16 residues. Germline lookup yields CDR1 SGHRS and CDR2 YFSETQ.

The chain recombines TRBV18 with TRBJ1-4; possibly TRBD1 for D (5 bases). The CDR3 runs 12 residues. V dropped 1 base and J dropped 8 bases, with 5 bases sitting between them. Germline V gene lookup returns CDR1 KGHSH and CDR2 LQKENI. The CDR3 nucleotides read TGTGCCAGCTCACCACGGACAGAAAAACTGTTTTTT. Amino acid sequence: CASSPRTEKLFF. Drawing the rest from reference TRBV18 and TRBJ1-4, the complete variable domain is NAGVMQNPRHLVRRRGQEARLRCSPMKGHSHVYWYRQLPEEGLKFMVYLQKENIIDESGMPKERFSAEFPKEGPSILRIQQVVRGDSAAYFCASSPRTEKLFFGSGTQLSVL.

The V and J genes are TRBV3-1 (or the pseudogene TRBV3-2) and TRBJ1-1, with 7 bases aligning to TRBD1. V dropped 2 bases and J dropped 4; count of bases not matched to a gene: 4. Looked up from germline, CDR1 is LGHDT and CDR2 is YNNKEL (reference sequence). There are 14 residues in the CDR3. The CDR3 nucleotides are TGTGCCAGCAGCCAAACAGGGGTGGGCACTGAAGCTTTCTTT. This encodes CASSQTGVGTEAFF.